These T cell receptor beta chains were read from a single sample in a study of CD8+ T cells in alopecia areata. Method: immunoSEQ multiplex PCR; TCRdb's copy keeps in-frame clones and lacks some. The table has fewer than 250,000 clones, about 53% seen once. The sample consisted of CD4+ T cells sorted from blood, taken at week 0. The receptors stem from a human donor with alopecia areata. The CDR3 runs from the conserved cysteine through the conserved F or W. The D gene is left open where the match is weak. Rows give clone size only sometimes, using once, few, many, or a class for an expanded clone.

V,J,D,size,length,CDR3,DNA
TRBV19,TRBJ1-5,TRBD1,-,17,CASSIADRGLSNQPQHF,TGTGCCAGTAGTATAGCGGACAGGGGCCTGTCCAATCAGCCCCAGCATTTT
TRBV29-1,TRBJ1-3,-,few,13,CSVEGRSGNTIYF,TGCAGCGTTGAGGGACGATCTGGAAACACCATATATTTT
TRBV7-6,TRBJ1-4,-,few,15,CASSLERGHTEKLFF,TGTGCCAGCAGCTTAGAGCGGGGACATACGGAAAAACTGTTTTTT
TRBV15,TRBJ2-1,-,-,15,CATSSGLPHYNEQFF,TGTGCCACCAGCAGTGGACTCCCTCACTACAATGAGCAGTTCTTC
TRBV7-2,TRBJ1-5,-,-,16,CASSSKSLGRNGPQHF,TGTGCCAGCAGCTCCAAATCCCTGGGACGTAACGGGCCCCAGCATTTT
TRBV30,TRBJ2-6,-,once,14,CAWSQSSGANVLTF,TGTGCCTGGAGTCAATCCTCTGGGGCCAACGTCCTGACTTTC
TRBV25-1,TRBJ2-5,TRBD1,-,15,CASSADRVGQETQYF,TGTGCCAGCAGTGCAGACAGGGTGGGCCAAGAGACCCAGTACTTC
TRBV27,TRBJ1-2,TRBD1,-,14,CASSSGQAIYGYTF,TGTGCCAGCAGTTCGGGACAGGCAATCTATGGCTACACCTTC
TRBV4-2,TRBJ2-7,TRBD2,-,15,CASSHGGTGRDEQYF,TGTGCCAGCAGCCATGGCGGAACGGGGAGGGACGAGCAGTACTTC
TRBV30,TRBJ1-6,-,-,15,CAWSVGSSYNSPLHF,TGTGCCTGGAGTGTGGGGAGCTCCTATAATTCACCCCTCCACTTT
TRBV6-5,TRBJ2-3,TRBD2,-,15,CASSLTSGRTDTQYF,TGTGCCAGCAGTTTAACTAGCGGGAGGACAGATACGCAGTATTTT
TRBV29-1,TRBJ1-1,-,-,10,CSVAGGEAFF,TGCAGCGTTGCTGGGGGGGAAGCTTTCTTT
TRBV7-2,TRBJ1-2,TRBD1,-,15,CASSLENRGLGGYTF,TGTGCCAGCAGCTTAGAAAACAGGGGGCTGGGAGGCTACACCTTC
TRBV7-9,TRBJ2-7,-,-,14,CASSLGGKPLEQYF,TGTGCCAGCAGCTTAGGCGGGAAACCCCTCGAGCAGTACTTC
TRBV29-1,TRBJ2-2,-,-,15,CSVGVETTNTGELFF,TGCAGCGTTGGAGTGGAGACGACGAACACCGGGGAGCTGTTTTTT
TRBV29-1,TRBJ2-2,TRBD1,-,13,CSVARQGSGELFF,TGCAGCGTCGCCCGACAGGGGTCCGGGGAGCTGTTTTTT
TRBV27,TRBJ2-7,TRBD1,-,14,CASSQMDRVGEQYF,TGTGCCAGCAGTCAGATGGACAGGGTTGGGGAGCAGTACTTC
TRBV7-2,TRBJ2-6,-,many,17,CASSIRAIYSGANVLTF,TGTGCCAGCAGCATCCGGGCCATCTACTCTGGGGCCAACGTCCTGACTTTC
TRBV7-2,TRBJ2-1,-,once,14,CASSPSRLGRGEFF,TGTGCCAGCAGCCCGAGCCGCCTAGGAAGGGGGGAGTTCTTC
TRBV29-1,TRBJ1-1,TRBD1,-,13,CSVTTGGGTEAFF,TGCAGCGTCACGACAGGGGGAGGCACTGAAGCTTTCTTT
TRBV9,TRBJ1-6,TRBD1,-,15,CASSVGQGGVSPLHF,TGTGCCAGCAGCGTTGGACAGGGCGGCGTATCACCCCTCCACTTT
TRBV11-2,TRBJ2-1,TRBD1,-,15,CASRPTGGFHNEQFF,TGTGCCAGCAGGCCGACAGGGGGTTTTCACAATGAGCAGTTCTTC
TRBV7-9,TRBJ2-5,TRBD2,-,16,CASSLGLAGTKETQYF,TGTGCCAGCAGCTTAGGACTAGCGGGGACTAAAGAGACCCAGTACTTC
TRBV11-1,TRBJ1-2,-,few,13,CASSFGTSYGYTF,TGTGCCAGCAGCTTCGGGACATCCTATGGCTACACCTTC
TRBV30,TRBJ1-1,-,-,13,CAWRNSGGTEAFF,TGTGCCTGGAGGAACTCCGGGGGCACTGAAGCTTTCTTT
TRBV6-1,TRBJ2-7,TRBD1,-,13,CASSRTGTYEQYF,TGTGCCAGCAGTAGGACAGGAACCTACGAGCAGTACTTC
TRBV27,TRBJ1-3,TRBD1,few,15,CASSLRGLGGNTIYF,TGTGCCAGCAGTCTCAGGGGGCTGGGTGGAAACACCATATATTTT
TRBV2,TRBJ2-2,TRBD2,-,14,CASRAGLASGELFF,TGTGCCAGCAGGGCGGGACTAGCGTCCGGGGAGCTGTTTTTT
TRBV14,TRBJ1-2,-,few,13,CASSQVRWAGYTF,TGTGCCAGCAGCCAAGTCCGATGGGCTGGCTACACCTTC
TRBV30,TRBJ1-1,-,few,15,CAWSIPGQLNTEAFF,TGTGCCTGGAGTATACCGGGACAACTGAACACTGAAGCTTTCTTT
TRBV6-5,TRBJ2-7,-,-,12,CASSRTLYEQYF,TGTGCCAGCAGTCGGACTTTATACGAGCAGTACTTC
TRBV6-5,TRBJ1-2,-,-,12,CASSGGAYGYTF,TGTGCCAGCAGCGGGGGGGCCTATGGCTACACCTTC
TRBV6-5,TRBJ1-6,TRBD1,-,16,CASSWLGQGSNSPLHF,TGTGCCAGCAGTTGGCTCGGACAGGGAAGTAATTCACCCCTCCACTTT
TRBV30,TRBJ2-2,TRBD1,few,13,CAWRTGQPGELFF,TGTGCCTGGAGAACGGGACAGCCCGGGGAGCTGTTTTTT
TRBV5-1,TRBJ2-5,-,few,13,CASSKEFSETQYF,TGCGCCAGCAGTAAGGAGTTTTCGGAGACCCAGTACTTC
TRBV29-1,TRBJ1-1,-,-,13,CSALDSGLVGAFF,TGCAGCGCCTTGGACAGCGGGCTCGTCGGGGCTTTCTTT
TRBV9,TRBJ2-2,-,few,15,CASSVAVVNTGELFF,TGTGCCAGCAGCGTAGCCGTGGTGAACACCGGGGAGCTGTTTTTT
TRBV29-1,TRBJ2-1,-,-,16,CSVDAPTKRAYNEQFF,TGCAGCGTTGATGCGCCTACTAAGCGGGCGTACAATGAGCAGTTCTTC
TRBV5-4,TRBJ2-5,-,-,16,CASSLPFRVGQETQYF,TGTGCCAGCAGTTTGCCTTTCAGGGTGGGGCAAGAGACCCAGTACTTC
TRBV27,TRBJ2-7,TRBD2,-,15,CASWGVGGSPYEQHF,TGTGCCAGCTGGGGGGTGGGCGGGAGCCCCTACGAGCAGCACTTC
TRBV7-8,TRBJ2-1,TRBD1,-,17,CASSLVPGTGSDNELFF,TGTGCCAGCAGCTTGGTACCCGGGACAGGGAGCGACAATGAGCTGTTCTTC
TRBV30,TRBJ2-6,-,few,15,CAWGWGNSGANVLTF,TGTGCCTGGGGGTGGGGAAACTCTGGGGCCAACGTCCTGACTTTC
TRBV27,TRBJ1-5,-,once,14,CASSRGDSNQPQHF,TGTGCCAGCAGTCGCGGCGACAGCAATCAGCCCCAGCATTTT
TRBV29-1,TRBJ2-1,-,few,10,CSVHYNEQFF,TGCAGCGTACATTACAATGAGCAGTTCTTC
TRBV29-1,TRBJ2-5,TRBD2,-,15,CSVDPRTSGEETQYF,TGCAGCGTTGACCCGCGGACTAGCGGAGAAGAGACCCAGTACTTC
TRBV5-1,TRBJ2-7,TRBD2,few,16,CASSRPGGDSRYEQYF,TGCGCCAGCAGCCGGCCCGGGGGGGACTCCCGCTACGAGCAGTACTTC
TRBV30,TRBJ2-5,-,-,16,CAWSVKVQGSQETQYF,TGTGCCTGGAGTGTAAAAGTTCAGGGGTCCCAAGAGACCCAGTACTTC